Reported below is one TCR beta chain. There is no known antigen for this receptor. No base quality values were provided; no much bigger clone lies one nucleotide off. Its CDR3 holds 17 amino acids, cysteine through phenylalanine. Only CDR3 DNA remains: 51 bases, in frame from the first base. The trim is 6 bases for V and 6 bases for J, with a gap of 21 bases between the germline ends. Per the germline V gene, MGHDK is the CDR1 and SYGVNS is the CDR2. The method was the immunoSEQ multiplex PCR assay. Adaptive Biotechnologies carried out TCRB amplification, library preparation, sequencing and preliminary bioinformatics at Survey level resolution. The paper's data handling went like this. In R, clonality was calculated as 1 minus the normalized Shannon entropy, and the Gini index was computed using the R package ineq. Overlap score was the summed counts of shared sequences divided by total counts of all sequences in both compared samples. The significance of shared clonotypes was tested with Fisher's exact test, assuming a theoretical repertoire of 10^7 TCRB sequences. As stored in TCRdb, this immuneACCESS dataset retains in-frame rearrangements with V and J assigned. A fraction of the clones does not appear; measured against another copy, unresolved V genes explain less than half of the discrepancy, and the remainder lacks a known reason. V, J and clone size derive from that table, while D and trimming were established from the DNA sequence. The sample table lists 10,000 to 15,000 clones, roughly 78% of them with a count of one. Jointly, the top ten make up less than 0.55% of the sample.

This sample was taken from a study of follicular helper T cells after annual influenza vaccination (dated by TCRdb to about 2017). Looking at the study overall: After each seasonal influenza vaccination, blood was collected on days 0, 7 and 28. To look at recall of cTfh clones, some subjects were tracked through successive annual vaccinations covering the 2013-2014, 2014-2015 and 2015-2016 seasons. One week after vaccination, a second recruited cohort of roughly 12 subjects (Table S1) displayed a similar ICOS+CD38+ cTfh response. Multi-year samples were obtained from about six subjects, with two vaccination seasons covered for a few subjects and three seasons covered for two subjects. Samples from 2013-2014 were cryopreserved, whereas samples from about 2015 were processed immediately after collection.

The time point label, as the study defines it: 2014-2015 season, pre-vaccination. Adults received seasonal inactivated influenza vaccine (Fluvarix), and TCRB sequencing tracked sorted blood CD4 subsets before and after vaccination. Subjects were considered eligible if community-dwelling and if influenza vaccine had not been received in the prior 6 months. Reasons for exclusion included contraindications to influenza vaccine, substance abuse, HIV/AIDS, active malignancy, immunomodulatory medication, and active illness such as respiratory infection. Between roughly 35 and 110 mL of blood was sampled per time point. Either Ficoll-Paque PLUS or SepMate separation was used to isolate PBMC. As a non-Tfh subset for comparison, CXCR5- memory CD4 T cells were sorted. Before DNA was extracted, the cell subsets were sorted from PBMC using a BD FACS Aria. The paper as a whole reports these results and caveats: ICOS+CD38+ cTfh clonality correlated with the frequency of that population, and its change correlated with the change in circulating plasmablast frequency. Day 7 ICOS+CD38+ clones were most often found later in ICOS-CD38- cTfh, suggesting that subset may serve as a memory reservoir. In the assessment of influenza clone enrichment, the possibility that the much larger non-cTfh compartments were undersampled could not be ruled out. Productive TCRB sequences were recovered from only roughly 8.5-23% of analyzed cells, so rare clonotypes could not be sampled. With successive annual vaccinations, a recurrent oligoclonal ICOS+CD38+ cTfh response was recalled, and this response contained tetramer and AIM influenza-specific clonotypes.

The source of this sequence is an adult who received the influenza vaccine. Sequencing was performed on CXCR5- memory CD4+ T cells sorted from blood, taken on the day of influenza vaccination. The cell subset or site label here, explained by the study, means: CXCR5- memory CD4 T cells. The rearrangement combines TRBV25-1 with TRBJ1-6; a tentative D call is TRBD1 (5 bases match). CDR3 sequence: CASSGRRGTGSNSPLHF. In nucleotide form, the sequence is TGTGCCAGCAGCGGTAGGCGGGGGACGGGCTCTAATTCACCCCTCCACTTT.